This T cell receptor (beta chain) comes out of a study of CXCR3-negative and CXCR3-positive naive CD8 T cells. Study-wide results and caveats: The majority of assays used fresh PBMCs, and CXCR3 expression partially decreased after cryopreservation. Comparison of naive cells showed more hydrophobic TRB CDR3s in CXCR3-positive than in CXCR3-negative naive cells.

Germline CDR1 reads MGHRA; CDR2 reads YSYEKL. The CDR3 extends over 16 amino acids. Among CD8+ T cells, naive ones were CD45RO-CCR7+CD27+CD95-. Concerning this clonotype: Its antigen remains unknown.

It was by 5' RACE with UMI labels that the TRB cDNA libraries were prepared. With the 5' RACE reads reprocessed, TCRdb shows one record per CDR3 protein and no DNA. The sample includes approximately 100,000 distinct CDR3 sequences. The chain joins TRBV4-1 to TRBJ2-7; with no DNA, the TCRdb D assignment of TRBD1 cannot be verified. The sample was naive CXCR3+ CD8+ T cells from blood. Subset noted: CD45RO-CCR7+CD27+CD95- naive CD8+ T cells expressing CXCR3 (TNR3+). This receptor was identified in a human donor in good health. Some clones in this sample may be carry-over from other donors' samples. The CDR3 sequence: CASSQESDSKAYEQYF.